The clone carrying this T cell receptor beta chain was detected once. The data derive from a study of blood T cell repertoires in COVID-19. On the study more broadly: Both acute and convalescent COVID-19 samples were obtained from the United States, Italy and Spain. From T cells, B-cell-depleted T cells, or PBMCs came the material, which was cDNA or gDNA.

Per the authors' pipeline: Nucleated cell number was recorded as an estimate derived from reference gene primer amplification. Method: immunoSEQ multiplex PCR; TCRdb's copy keeps in-frame clones and lacks some. D and trimming were read from the DNA, whereas the V and J calls and clone size are those reported in that table. The sample holds more than 150,000 clones, approximately 79% seen once. Germline CDR1 is SEHNR and CDR2 is FQNEAQ (reference sequence). Trimming left V 2 bases short and J 6 bases short, with 24 bases between. The CDR3 contains 18 residues. Sequenced input: peripheral blood. The V gene is TRBV7-9, the J gene TRBJ2-3; a weak D match, TRBD2 (5 bases). The receptor was isolated from a man aged 60 to 75 with active or convalescent COVID-19. The CDR3 reads CASSLLAGGSRRNDTQYF. In DNA form, the CDR3 reads TGTGCCAGCAGCTTACTCGCGGGCGGTAGTCGGCGGAACGATACGCAGTATTTT.